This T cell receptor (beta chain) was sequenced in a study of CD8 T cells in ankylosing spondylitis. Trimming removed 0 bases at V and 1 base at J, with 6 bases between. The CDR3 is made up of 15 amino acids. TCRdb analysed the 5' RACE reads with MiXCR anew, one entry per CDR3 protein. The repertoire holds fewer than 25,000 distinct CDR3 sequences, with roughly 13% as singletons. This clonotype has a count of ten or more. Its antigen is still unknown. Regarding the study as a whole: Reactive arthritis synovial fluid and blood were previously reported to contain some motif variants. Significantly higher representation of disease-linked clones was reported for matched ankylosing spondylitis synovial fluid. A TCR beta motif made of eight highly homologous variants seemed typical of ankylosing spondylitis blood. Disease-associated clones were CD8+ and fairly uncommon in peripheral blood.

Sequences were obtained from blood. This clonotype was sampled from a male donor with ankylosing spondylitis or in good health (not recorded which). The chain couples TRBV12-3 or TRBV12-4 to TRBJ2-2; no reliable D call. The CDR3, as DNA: TGTGCCAGCAGTTTAGCTTCGCGGAACACCGGGGAGCTGTTTTTT. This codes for CASSLASRNTGELFF.